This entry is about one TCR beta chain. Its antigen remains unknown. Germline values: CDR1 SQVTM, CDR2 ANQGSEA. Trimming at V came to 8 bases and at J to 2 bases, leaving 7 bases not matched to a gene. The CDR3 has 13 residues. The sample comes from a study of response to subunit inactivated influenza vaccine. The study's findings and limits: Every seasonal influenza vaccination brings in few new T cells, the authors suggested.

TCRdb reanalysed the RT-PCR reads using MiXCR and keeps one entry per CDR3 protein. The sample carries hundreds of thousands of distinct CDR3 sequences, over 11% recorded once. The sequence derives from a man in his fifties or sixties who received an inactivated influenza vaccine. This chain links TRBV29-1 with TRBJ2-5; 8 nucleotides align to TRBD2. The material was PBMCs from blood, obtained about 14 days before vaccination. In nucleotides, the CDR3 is TGCAGCACTACCGGGACTAGGCAAGAGACCCAGTACTTC. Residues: CSTTGTRQETQYF.